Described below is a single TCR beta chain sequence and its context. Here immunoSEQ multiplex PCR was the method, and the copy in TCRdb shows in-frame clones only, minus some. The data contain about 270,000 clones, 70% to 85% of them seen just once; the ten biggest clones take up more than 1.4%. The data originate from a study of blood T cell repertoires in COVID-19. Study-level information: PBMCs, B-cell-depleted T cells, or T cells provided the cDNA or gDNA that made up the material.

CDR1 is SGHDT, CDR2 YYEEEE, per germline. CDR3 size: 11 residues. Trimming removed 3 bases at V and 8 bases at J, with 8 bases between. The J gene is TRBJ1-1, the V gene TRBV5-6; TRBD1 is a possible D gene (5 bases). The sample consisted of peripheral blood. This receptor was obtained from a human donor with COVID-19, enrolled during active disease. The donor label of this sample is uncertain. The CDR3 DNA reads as TGTGCCAGCAGCTACGGGGGGGAAGCTTTCTTT. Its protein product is CASSYGGEAFF. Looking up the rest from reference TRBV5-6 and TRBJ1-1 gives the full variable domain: DAGVTQSPTHLIKTRGQQVTLRCSPKSGHDTVSWYQQALGQGPQFIFQYYEEEERQRGNFPDRFSGHQFPNYSSELNVNALLLGDSALYLCASSYGGEAFFGQGTRLTVV.